This T cell receptor beta chain was sequenced in a study of blood T cell repertoires in COVID-19. Looking at the study overall: COVID-19 samples, acute and convalescent, were from the United States, Italy and Spain.

There are 13 residues in the CDR3. V lost 0 bases and J 6 bases, leaving 6 bases between the germline ends. Germline V gene lookup returns CDR1 MGHRA and CDR2 YSYEKL. This study enrolled people aged about 18 to 90 from 24 US geographic areas. Cohort assignment relied on participant-reported clinical history. Original data processing: Estimates of nucleated cell counts were drawn from the amplification of reference gene primers. The table came from immunoSEQ multiplex PCR; TCRdb's copy has only in-frame clones and leaves some out. V and J calls and clone size follow that table, whereas D and trimming were derived from the DNA. The sample shows 150,000 or so clones, 80% of them seen only once.

The clonotype originates from an older woman who had recovered from COVID-19. V gene TRBV4-1 combines with J gene TRBJ1-5; D is ambiguous. Sequencing input: PBMCs or T cells enriched from blood (not recorded which). The CDR3 DNA reads TGCGCCAGCAGCCAAGATGAGGGTCAGCCCCAGCATTTT. Translated, it gives CASSQDEGQPQHF.